The subject of this entry is one T cell receptor (beta chain). Assay used: immunoSEQ multiplex PCR; TCRdb lists only in-frame clones, some missing. The sample carries roughly 80,000 clones, over 75% recorded once. This sample is drawn from a study of control samples from healthy donors and cancer patients. V trimming: 6 bases; J trimming: 7 bases; junction bases outside the gene matches: 9. Germline values: CDR1 MNHNY, CDR2 SVGAGI (reference sequence). CDR3 length: 14 amino acids. The sample consisted of blood. The chain is built from TRBV6-6 and TRBJ1-5; TRBD1 agrees at 7 bases. The clonotype was recovered from a woman in her forties or fifties in good health. The CDR3 DNA reads TGTGCCAGCAGCCCTGACAGGGAGGACCAGCCCCAGCATTTT. Its protein product is CASSPDREDQPQHF.